Listed below are T cell receptor beta chains from one sample, sequenced in a study of cytomegalovirus exposure and HLA in healthy donors. Profiling relied on immunoSEQ multiplex PCR, and the TCRdb table lists in-frame clones only, not all of them. The data contain about 240,000 clones, around 85% of them singletons. The sample was PBMCs. Receptors were obtained from a woman in her twenties or thirties in good health and CMV-seropositive. CDR3s include the opening cysteine and the closing phenylalanine or tryptophan. Fields, in order: clone size, D gene, V gene, J gene, CDR3 DNA, CDR3 protein. A D gene is named only where the DNA matches it firmly. Size values are once, few and many counts, or a class for expanded clones, and some rows have none.

clone size: .; D gene: .; V gene: TRBV4-1; J gene: TRBJ2-7; CDR3 DNA: TGCGCCAGCAGCCAAGTAAGGTCAGGGGTCAACGAGCAGTACTTC; CDR3 protein: CASSQVRSGVNEQYF
clone size: .; D gene: TRBD1; V gene: TRBV10-2; J gene: TRBJ1-5; CDR3 DNA: TGCGCCAGCAGTGAAAGGATTGGACAGGTTCAGCCCCAGCATTTT; CDR3 protein: CASSERIGQVQPQHF
clone size: few; D gene: .; V gene: TRBV11-3; J gene: TRBJ2-1; CDR3 DNA: TGTGCCAGCAGCCGACTTAATTACAATGAGCAGTTCTTC; CDR3 protein: CASSRLNYNEQFF
clone size: once; D gene: TRBD2; V gene: TRBV5-1; J gene: TRBJ2-1; CDR3 DNA: TGCGCCAGTAGCTCCCTAGCGGGGATACACTACAATGAGCAGTTCTTC; CDR3 protein: CASSSLAGIHYNEQFF
clone size: .; D gene: TRBD2; V gene: TRBV27; J gene: TRBJ2-5; CDR3 DNA: TGTGCCAGCAGCCTAATAAAGCCGGGACTAGCGGCAGGGGAGACCCAGTACTTC; CDR3 protein: CASSLIKPGLAAGETQYF
clone size: .; D gene: .; V gene: TRBV6-1; J gene: TRBJ1-1; CDR3 DNA: TGTGCCAGCAGTGAACAGGGAGGGCACACTGAAGCTTTCTTT; CDR3 protein: CASSEQGGHTEAFF
clone size: .; D gene: .; V gene: TRBV28; J gene: TRBJ1-2; CDR3 DNA: TGTGCCAGCAGTTTATCCTCGGGAGGGTATGGCTACACCTTC; CDR3 protein: CASSLSSGGYGYTF
clone size: once; D gene: .; V gene: TRBV5-4; J gene: TRBJ2-2; CDR3 DNA: TGTGCCAGCACCGACCTAGCGCCTAACACCGGGGAGCTGTTTTTT; CDR3 protein: CASTDLAPNTGELFF
clone size: .; D gene: TRBD2; V gene: TRBV7-6; J gene: TRBJ2-3; CDR3 DNA: TGTGCCAGCAGCCTCTTTGGCGGGAGTAGAGATACGCAGTATTTT; CDR3 protein: CASSLFGGSRDTQYF
clone size: .; D gene: .; V gene: TRBV6-6; J gene: TRBJ2-3; CDR3 DNA: TGTGCCAGCAGTTCCCTACTCGATAGCACAGATACGCAGTATTTT; CDR3 protein: CASSSLLDSTDTQYF
clone size: once; D gene: .; V gene: TRBV28; J gene: TRBJ1-2; CDR3 DNA: TGTGCCAGCAGTCCAGGGGTCCTCTATGGCTACACCTTC; CDR3 protein: CASSPGVLYGYTF
clone size: .; D gene: .; V gene: TRBV5-1; J gene: TRBJ2-7; CDR3 DNA: TGCGCCAGCAGCTTGGCTAGTTCAGCCCCTTACGAGCAGTACTTC; CDR3 protein: CASSLASSAPYEQYF
clone size: .; D gene: .; V gene: TRBV5-4; J gene: TRBJ2-3; CDR3 DNA: TGTGCCAGCAGCCTAGCATCGGACGCTAGCACAGATACGCAGTATTTT; CDR3 protein: CASSLASDASTDTQYF
clone size: .; D gene: .; V gene: TRBV11-2; J gene: TRBJ2-1; CDR3 DNA: TGTGCCAGCGGGAGTCAAGGGTACAATGAGCAGTTCTTC; CDR3 protein: CASGSQGYNEQFF
clone size: .; D gene: .; V gene: TRBV30; J gene: TRBJ1-5; CDR3 DNA: TGTGCCTGGAGGGTAAAGGGACTGGGGCAGCCCCAGCATTTT; CDR3 protein: CAWRVKGLGQPQHF
clone size: few; D gene: TRBD1; V gene: TRBV28; J gene: TRBJ1-1; CDR3 DNA: TGTGCCAGCAGTTTGCCGGGACAGGAGAACACTGAAGCTTTCTTT; CDR3 protein: CASSLPGQENTEAFF
clone size: .; D gene: .; V gene: TRBV7-9; J gene: TRBJ2-1; CDR3 DNA: TGTGCCAGCAGACCGACAGGCAACCTGAACAATGAGCAGTTCTTC; CDR3 protein: CASRPTGNLNNEQFF
clone size: .; D gene: .; V gene: TRBV6-5; J gene: TRBJ1-5; CDR3 DNA: TGTGCCAGCAGTCGCGATTTAAGTCGCTTTCAGCCCCAGCATTTT; CDR3 protein: CASSRDLSRFQPQHF
clone size: .; D gene: TRBD2; V gene: TRBV6-6; J gene: TRBJ2-1; CDR3 DNA: TGTGCCAGCAGTGGACTTCTAGCGGGGCCAGACAATGAGCAGTTCTTC; CDR3 protein: CASSGLLAGPDNEQFF
clone size: .; D gene: TRBD1; V gene: TRBV18; J gene: TRBJ1-1; CDR3 DNA: TGTGCCAGCTCACGGGACAGCATGAACACTGAAGCTTTCTTT; CDR3 protein: CASSRDSMNTEAFF
clone size: once; D gene: .; V gene: TRBV29-1; J gene: TRBJ2-1; CDR3 DNA: TGCAGCTCCCGGGTTACCTTCAATGAGCAGTTCTTC; CDR3 protein: CSSRVTFNEQFF
clone size: .; D gene: TRBD2; V gene: TRBV18; J gene: TRBJ2-1; CDR3 DNA: TGTGCCAGCTCACCAAAGTTACCCGGACTAGCGGGAGAGAATGAGCAGTTCTTC; CDR3 protein: CASSPKLPGLAGENEQFF